The clone carrying this T cell receptor (beta chain) came up once. In TCRdb, the 5' RACE reads were re-called with MiXCR into one record per CDR3 protein. The repertoire includes 250,000 to 350,000 distinct CDR3 sequences, roughly 17% of them detected once, and approximately 23% sits in the top ten. These data come from a study of T-cell memory formation after mild COVID-19. V was cut by 1 base and J by 1 base, with 5 bases left in between. From germline, CDR1 is SGHDT and CDR2 YYEEEE. CDR3 length equals 14 residues. The chain joins TRBV5-6 to TRBJ1-4; D unresolved. The material sequenced was PBMCs or a T cell subset sorted from them (not recorded which). The origin of this receptor is a man between 18 and 29 years old who had mild COVID-19 (a few samples of this study predate the infection). Cell type and time point are not known. The CDR3 DNA reads TGTGCCAGCAGCTTGCTCCAAACTAATGAAAAACTGTTTTTT. This encodes CASSLLQTNEKLFF. Drawing the rest from reference TRBV5-6 and TRBJ1-4, the complete variable domain is DAGVTQSPTHLIKTRGQQVTLRCSPKSGHDTVSWYQQALGQGPQFIFQYYEEEERQRGNFPDRFSGHQFPNYSSELNVNALLLGDSALYLCASSLLQTNEKLFFGSGTQLSVL.